This T cell receptor beta chain stems from a study of regulatory T cells in long-lasting Graves disease. Time point meaning: persistent/refractory GD, antithyroid drugs over 5 years with positive TRAb. Extracted PBMC RNA gave rise to the TCR library. iRepertoire HTBI primers and Arm-PCR of CDR3 regions built TCR beta libraries. From the multiplex PCR reads, TCRdb called clonotypes with MiXCR, one entry per CDR3 protein. The data hold hundreds of thousands of distinct CDR3 sequences, with less than 25% observed a single time. In this sample, this clonotype turned up many times. Its cognate antigen is unknown. General study points: Newly diagnosed Graves' patients exceeded persistent ones in TCR diversity. Peripheral blood, not thyroid tissue, was the sole material studied.

CDR3 length: 14 amino acids. Germline CDR1 MDHEN, CDR2 SYDVKM. Trimming removed 5 bases at V and 3 bases at J, with 11 bases between. The sequence came from a female donor with Graves disease. This sequence joins TRBV28 and TRBJ1-5; D gene uncertain. The specimen comprised peripheral blood mononuclear cells (PBMCs), sampled when the disease was refractory, from a patient treated with antithyroid drugs. Written as DNA, the CDR3 is TGTGCCAGCAGTGTGACCCCTACCAATCAGCCCCAGCATTTT. Residues: CASSVTPTNQPQHF.